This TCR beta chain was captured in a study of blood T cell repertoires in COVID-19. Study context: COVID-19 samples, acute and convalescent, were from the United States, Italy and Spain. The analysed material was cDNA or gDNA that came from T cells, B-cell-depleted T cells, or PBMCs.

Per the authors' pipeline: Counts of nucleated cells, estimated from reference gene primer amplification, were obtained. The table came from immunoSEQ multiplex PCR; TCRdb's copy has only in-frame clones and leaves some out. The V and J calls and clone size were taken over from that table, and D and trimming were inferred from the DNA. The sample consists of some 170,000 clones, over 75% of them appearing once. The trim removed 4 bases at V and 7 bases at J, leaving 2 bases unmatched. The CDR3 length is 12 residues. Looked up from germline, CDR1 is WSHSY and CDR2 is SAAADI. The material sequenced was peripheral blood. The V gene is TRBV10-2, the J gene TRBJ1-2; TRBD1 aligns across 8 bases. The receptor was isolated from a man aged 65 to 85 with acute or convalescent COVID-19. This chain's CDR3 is CASSGDRSGYTF. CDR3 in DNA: TGCGCCAGCAGTGGGGACAGGTCTGGCTACACCTTC.